Listed below are T cell receptor beta chains from one sample, sequenced in a study of cytomegalovirus exposure and HLA in healthy donors. The assay was immunoSEQ multiplex PCR, and TCRdb's table has in-frame clones only and misses some. The sample carries 200,000 or so clones, 83% recorded once. The sample comprised PBMCs. The receptors were gathered from a girl aged 5-17 years in good health and CMV-seronegative. CDR3s include the opening cysteine and the closing phenylalanine or tryptophan. The D gene is left open where the match is weak. Part of the rows lack a size; the others show once, few, many or a class for expanded clones.

V	D	size	CDR3
TRBV15	.	once	CATTARDTEAFF
TRBV2	.	.	CAILEDSNTDTQYF
TRBV19	.	once	CASNYGPKSNQPQHF
TRBV4-1	TRBD2	few	CASSQRESYEQYF
TRBV28	TRBD1	.	CASSLHIPSPRQGVWEAFF
TRBV5-5	TRBD2	once	CASGTSGTGETQYF
TRBV6-6	TRBD1	.	CASRTPGQRSDTQYF
TRBV4-2	.	.	CASSQEGGGPSTDTQYF
TRBV19	.	.	CASSPTPRGAPNQPQHF
TRBV7-2	TRBD1	once	CASSLDQGGEAFF
TRBV5-4	.	.	CASSFFRDSEAFF
TRBV10-2	TRBD1	.	CASTHPGQGTYEQYF
TRBV19	.	.	CASGSAHEQYF
TRBV18	.	.	CASSPRGRQIYEQYF
TRBV27	.	.	CASSLSLPYEQYF
TRBV27	.	.	CASSFAGNYGYTF
TRBV7-3	.	.	CASSSTARTDTQYF
TRBV28	TRBD2	.	CASSSRTSRLAGELFF
TRBV9	.	.	CASIWRFQETQYF
TRBV7-8	.	few	CASSFQGLNTEAFF
TRBV5-4	TRBD1	.	CASSSKKGTTGGAWYGYTF
TRBV30	.	.	CAWRLLFIHPGETQYF
TRBV2	.	once	CASGRTQGTGELFF
TRBV5-4	.	.	CASSPGPTRAAEKLFF
TRBV11-2	.	once	CASSLREAFF